This is a list of T cell receptor beta chains from one sample in a study of Graves' ophthalmopathy and Graves' hyperthyroidism. MiXCR was run by TCRdb on the multiplex PCR reads, yielding one entry per CDR3 protein. The sample has about 370,000 distinct CDR3 sequences, around 16% seen once. The sequenced sample consisted of peripheral blood. The source of these receptors is a woman between 18 and 30 years old with Graves' ophthalmopathy. Each CDR3 is given with its conserved first and last residue. Fields, in order: CDR3 protein, CDR3 DNA, J gene, V gene, D gene, clone size. D genes are given only for firm matches. A row's size may be missing; if present it is once, few, many or a size class.

CDR3: CASSDPWDRRGTEHF
DNA: TGTGCCAGTAGTGACCCCTGGGACAGGCGTGGCACGGAGCATTTT
J: TRBJ1-5
V: TRBV19
D: TRBD1
size: many

CDR3: CASSLANTGQGFYNEQFF
DNA: TGCGCCAGCAGCTTGGCAAATACGGGACAGGGATTCTACAATGAGCAGTTCTTC
J: TRBJ2-1
V: TRBV5-1
D: TRBD1
size: NA

CDR3: CASSFQPSNYGYTF
DNA: TGTGCCAGCAGCTTCCAGCCTTCTAACTATGGCTACACCTTC
J: TRBJ1-2
V: TRBV7-2
D: NA
size: many

CDR3: CSARDPGQRNTEAFF
DNA: TGCAGTGCTAGAGACCCCGGACAGAGGAACACTGAAGCTTTCTTT
J: TRBJ1-1
V: TRBV20-1
D: NA
size: NA

CDR3: CASSPTEGIHGYTF
DNA: TGCGCCAGCAGCCCTACCGAAGGGATCCATGGCTACACCTTC
J: TRBJ1-2
V: TRBV4-3
D: NA
size: many

CDR3: CSASGHEQYF
DNA: TGCAGTGCAAGCGGCCACGAGCAGTACTTC
J: TRBJ2-7
V: TRBV20-1
D: NA
size: many

CDR3: CASSPTGQGRNEQYF
DNA: TGTGCCAGCAGTCCGACGGGACAGGGGAGGAACGAGCAGTACTTC
J: TRBJ2-7
V: TRBV28
D: TRBD1
size: many

CDR3: CASNRRRWGYEQYF
DNA: TGTGCCAGCAACAGAAGGCGGTGGGGCTACGAGCAGTACTTC
J: TRBJ2-7
V: TRBV6-2/TRBV6-3
D: NA
size: many

CDR3: CSALQGNQPQHF
DNA: TGCAGTGCTCTTCAGGGTAATCAGCCCCAGCATTTT
J: TRBJ1-5
V: TRBV20-1
D: NA
size: few

CDR3: CASSLVGAGGSLEQYF
DNA: TGTGCCAGCAGCTTAGTCGGAGCGGGGGGCTCCTTAGAGCAGTACTTC
J: TRBJ2-7
V: TRBV11-2
D: TRBD2
size: many

CDR3: CATSRDQLGPRFF
DNA: TGTGCCACCAGCAGAGATCAGTTGGGGCCGCGCTTCTTT
J: TRBJ1-1
V: TRBV15
D: NA
size: NA

CDR3: CATEGRPEAFF
DNA: TGTGCCACCGAGGGACGCCCTGAAGCTTTCTTT
J: TRBJ1-1
V: TRBV28
D: NA
size: many

CDR3: CASSITGTDYEQYF
DNA: TGTGCCAGCAGTATCACCGGGACAGACTACGAGCAGTACTTC
J: TRBJ2-7
V: TRBV28
D: TRBD1
size: many

CDR3: CASTTGLNSPLHF
DNA: TGTGCCAGCACAACAGGGCTTAATTCACCCCTCCACTTT
J: TRBJ1-6
V: TRBV28
D: NA
size: NA

CDR3: CATSDFGKTQYF
DNA: TGTGCCACCAGTGATTTCGGGAAGACCCAGTACTTC
J: TRBJ2-5
V: TRBV24-1
D: NA
size: many

CDR3: CSASVVRIESVNYGYTF
DNA: TGCAGTGCTAGCGTCGTTCGGATTGAATCTGTCAACTATGGCTACACCTTC
J: TRBJ1-2
V: TRBV20-1
D: NA
size: many

CDR3: CASSPDFSSGNTIYF
DNA: TGTGCCAGCAGCCCCGACTTCTCCTCTGGAAACACCATATATTTT
J: TRBJ1-3
V: TRBV11-2
D: NA
size: many

CDR3: CSADPPGGKNIQYF
DNA: TGCAGTGCTGATCCACCGGGGGGCAAAAACATTCAGTACTTC
J: TRBJ2-4
V: TRBV20-1
D: TRBD2
size: many

CDR3: CSAGRKQTQETQYF
DNA: TGCAGTGCCGGGAGGAAGCAAACCCAAGAGACCCAGTACTTC
J: TRBJ2-5
V: TRBV20-1
D: TRBD2
size: many

CDR3: CASRQGGGELFF
DNA: TGTGCCAGCAGACAAGGGGGCGGGGAGCTGTTTTTT
J: TRBJ2-2
V: TRBV12-3/TRBV12-4
D: NA
size: many

CDR3: CASSLIPGQGTYEQYF
DNA: TGCGCCAGCAGCTTAATACCGGGACAGGGTACCTACGAGCAGTACTTC
J: TRBJ2-7
V: TRBV5-1
D: TRBD1
size: many

CDR3: CSASWGQSYEQYF
DNA: TGCAGTGCTAGTTGGGGTCAGTCCTACGAGCAGTACTTC
J: TRBJ2-7
V: TRBV20-1
D: NA
size: many

CDR3: CSATTGHSYEQYF
DNA: TGCAGTGCAACGACAGGGCACTCCTACGAGCAGTACTTC
J: TRBJ2-7
V: TRBV20-1
D: TRBD1
size: many

CDR3: CAISESWSGGGGLSEAFF
DNA: TGTGCCATCAGTGAGTCTTGGAGTGGAGGTGGGGGCCTGAGTGAAGCTTTCTTT
J: TRBJ1-1
V: TRBV10-3
D: NA
size: few

CDR3: CASKRQGMGYGYTF
DNA: TGTGCCAGCAAAAGACAGGGGATGGGATATGGCTACACCTTC
J: TRBJ1-2
V: TRBV2
D: TRBD1
size: NA

CDR3: CASSSGSRGELFF
DNA: TGTGCCAGCAGCTCGGGGTCCCGCGGGGAGCTGTTTTTT
J: TRBJ2-2
V: TRBV7-2
D: NA
size: many

CDR3: CASSTPISGYTF
DNA: TGTGCCAGCTCAACACCGATCAGCGGCTACACCTTC
J: TRBJ1-2
V: TRBV18
D: NA
size: NA

CDR3: CASGLVLGQGSYEQYF
DNA: TGTGCTAGTGGTTTGGTACTCGGACAGGGGTCCTACGAGCAGTACTTC
J: TRBJ2-7
V: TRBV12-5
D: TRBD1
size: NA

CDR3: CASRTTGGANEQYF
DNA: TGTGCCAGCAGAACAACGGGGGGAGCCAACGAGCAGTACTTC
J: TRBJ2-7
V: TRBV6-1
D: TRBD2
size: many

CDR3: CASSWQLDEQYF
DNA: TGTGCCAGCAGCTGGCAACTCGACGAGCAGTACTTC
J: TRBJ2-7
V: TRBV11-2
D: NA
size: many

CDR3: CASSQDPPQGVEETQYF
DNA: TGCGCCAGCAGCCAAGATCCCCCCCAGGGGGTTGAAGAGACCCAGTACTTC
J: TRBJ2-5
V: TRBV4-3
D: TRBD1
size: many

CDR3: CSVRDGLYGYTF
DNA: TGCAGTGTCCGGGACGGTCTCTATGGCTACACCTTC
J: TRBJ1-2
V: TRBV20-1
D: NA
size: many

CDR3: CSASRQSSYNSPLHF
DNA: TGCAGTGCTAGCCGACAGAGCTCCTATAATTCACCCCTCCACTTT
J: TRBJ1-6
V: TRBV20-1
D: NA
size: many

CDR3: CASSATGAGYGYTF
DNA: TGTGCCAGCAGCGCCACAGGGGCCGGGTATGGCTACACCTTC
J: TRBJ1-2
V: TRBV28
D: TRBD1
size: many

CDR3: CASSSAQGSGNTIYF
DNA: TGTGCCAGTAGTAGTGCACAGGGCTCTGGAAACACCATATATTTT
J: TRBJ1-3
V: TRBV19
D: NA
size: many

CDR3: CASKPMAGGQETQYF
DNA: TGTGCCAGCAAGCCGATGGCGGGAGGACAAGAGACCCAGTACTTC
J: TRBJ2-5
V: TRBV6-1
D: TRBD2
size: NA

CDR3: CASSPWGGENTEAFF
DNA: TGCGCCAGCAGCCCGTGGGGGGGGGAGAACACTGAAGCTTTCTTT
J: TRBJ1-1
V: TRBV5-1
D: NA
size: many

CDR3: CASHRPGLAQDTQYF
DNA: TGTGCCAGTCACCGACCGGGACTAGCGCAAGATACGCAGTATTTT
J: TRBJ2-3
V: TRBV2
D: TRBD2
size: many

CDR3: CASSNPNKGSYEQYF
DNA: TGTGCCAGCAGTAACCCCAACAAAGGGTCCTACGAGCAGTACTTC
J: TRBJ2-7
V: TRBV6-5
D: NA
size: many

CDR3: CASSQQGGNTEAFF
DNA: TGTGCCAGCTCACAGCAGGGGGGGAACACTGAAGCTTTCTTT
J: TRBJ1-1
V: TRBV18
D: TRBD1
size: many

CDR3: CASSLPRLVAFF
DNA: TGTGCCAGCAGTTTGCCACGATTAGTGGCTTTCTTT
J: TRBJ1-1
V: TRBV28
D: NA
size: NA

CDR3: CASSPGYTEALF
DNA: TGTGCCAGCAGTCCGGGGTACACTGAAGCTCTCTTT
J: TRBJ1-1
V: TRBV6-2/TRBV6-3
D: NA
size: many

CDR3: CASSPPSGDRSYEQYF
DNA: TGTGCCAGCAGCCCCCCTTCAGGGGACAGGTCCTACGAGCAGTACTTC
J: TRBJ2-7
V: TRBV3-1
D: TRBD1
size: few

CDR3: CATSRDRGDLEQYF
DNA: TGTGCCACCAGCAGAGACCGTGGGGACTTGGAGCAGTACTTC
J: TRBJ2-7
V: TRBV15
D: NA
size: many

CDR3: CASSHNRVKVTGELFF
DNA: TGCGCCAGCAGCCATAACAGGGTTAAAGTCACCGGGGAGCTGTTTTTT
J: TRBJ2-2
V: TRBV4-3
D: NA
size: many

CDR3: CATSRDIKGIEQYF
DNA: TGTGCCACCAGCAGAGATATTAAAGGGATCGAGCAGTACTTC
J: TRBJ2-7
V: TRBV15
D: NA
size: many

CDR3: CASSSSTYTPYEQYF
DNA: TGTGCCAGCAGCTCAAGTACCTATACCCCCTACGAGCAGTACTTC
J: TRBJ2-7
V: TRBV6-2/TRBV6-3
D: NA
size: many

CDR3: CASSQAEETQYF
DNA: TGTGCCAGCAGCCAAGCGGAAGAGACCCAGTACTTC
J: TRBJ2-5
V: TRBV3-1
D: NA
size: many

CDR3: CASSAELSGNTIYF
DNA: TGTGCCAGCTCGGCAGAACTCTCTGGAAACACCATATATTTT
J: TRBJ1-3
V: TRBV28
D: NA
size: NA

CDR3: CASSVQNLNTEAFF
DNA: TGTGCCAGCAGCGTGCAGAACCTGAACACTGAAGCTTTCTTT
J: TRBJ1-1
V: TRBV6-2/TRBV6-3
D: NA
size: NA

CDR3: CATSFILDRPRGIYNSPLHF
DNA: TGTGCCACCAGCTTTATCCTCGACAGGCCCCGGGGTATATATAATTCACCCCTCCACTTT
J: TRBJ1-6
V: TRBV15
D: NA
size: many

CDR3: CAISGPGQGDGETQYF
DNA: TGTGCCATCAGTGGTCCGGGACAGGGGGACGGTGAGACCCAGTACTTC
J: TRBJ2-5
V: TRBV10-3
D: TRBD1
size: many

CDR3: CASSLSGTGGQPQHF
DNA: TGTGCCAGCAGTTTATCCGGGACAGGGGGGCAGCCCCAGCATTTT
J: TRBJ1-5
V: TRBV27
D: TRBD1
size: many

CDR3: CASSNITTGGVYGYTF
DNA: TGTGCCAGCAGTAACATTACTACAGGGGGCGTCTATGGCTACACCTTC
J: TRBJ1-2
V: TRBV28
D: TRBD1
size: NA

CDR3: CASIETQGVSQPQHF
DNA: TGTGCCAGCATCGAAACTCAGGGTGTCTCACAGCCCCAGCATTTT
J: TRBJ1-5
V: TRBV28
D: NA
size: many

CDR3: CASRQPGRETQYF
DNA: TGTGCCAGCAGACAGCCGGGGCGGGAGACCCAGTACTTC
J: TRBJ2-5
V: TRBV3-1
D: NA
size: many

CDR3: CASSLGGLSQETQYF
DNA: TGCGCCAGCAGCTTGGGGGGACTAAGCCAAGAGACCCAGTACTTC
J: TRBJ2-5
V: TRBV5-1
D: TRBD2
size: many

CDR3: CAWDRGLQETQYF
DNA: TGTGCCTGGGACAGGGGACTTCAAGAGACCCAGTACTTC
J: TRBJ2-5
V: TRBV30
D: TRBD1
size: NA

CDR3: CASSRTVWYQETQYF
DNA: TGTGCCAGCAGCCGGACAGTATGGTACCAAGAGACCCAGTACTTC
J: TRBJ2-5
V: TRBV28
D: NA
size: many